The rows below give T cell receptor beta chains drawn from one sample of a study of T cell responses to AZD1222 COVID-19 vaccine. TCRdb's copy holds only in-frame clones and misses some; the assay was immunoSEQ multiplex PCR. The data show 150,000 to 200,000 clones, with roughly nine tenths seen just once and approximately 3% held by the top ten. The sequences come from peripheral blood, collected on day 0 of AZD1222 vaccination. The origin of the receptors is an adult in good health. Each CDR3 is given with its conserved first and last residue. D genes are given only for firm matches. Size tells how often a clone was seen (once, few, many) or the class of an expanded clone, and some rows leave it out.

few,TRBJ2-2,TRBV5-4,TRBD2,CASSAGLAGGLNTGELFF,TGTGCCAGCAGCGCGGGACTAGCGGGGGGCCTAAACACCGGGGAGCTGTTTTTT
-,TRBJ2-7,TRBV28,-,CASSSPAGAYEQYF,TGTGCCAGCAGCAGCCCGGCAGGGGCCTACGAGCAGTACTTC
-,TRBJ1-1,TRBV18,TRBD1,CASSLDREAEAFF,TGTGCCAGCTCACTTGACAGGGAGGCTGAAGCTTTCTTT
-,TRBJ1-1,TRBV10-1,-,CASSERRPNTEAFF,TGCGCCAGCAGTGAACGGAGACCGAACACTGAAGCTTTCTTT
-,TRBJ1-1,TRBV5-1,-,CASSLGARDTEAFF,TGCGCCAGCAGCTTGGGGGCGAGGGACACTGAAGCTTTCTTT
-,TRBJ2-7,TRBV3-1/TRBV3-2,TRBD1,CASSPGTEIYEQYF,TGTGCCAGCAGCCCCGGGACAGAGATCTACGAGCAGTACTTC
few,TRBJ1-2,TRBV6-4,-,CASSANDGAGYTF,TGTGCCAGCAGTGCTAACGACGGAGCTGGCTACACCTTC
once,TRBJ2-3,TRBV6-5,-,CASMRVSSTDTQYF,TGTGCCAGTATGCGGGTATCTAGCACAGATACGCAGTATTTT
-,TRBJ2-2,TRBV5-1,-,CASSFALSNTGELFF,TGCGCCAGCAGCTTCGCCCTATCGAACACCGGGGAGCTGTTTTTT
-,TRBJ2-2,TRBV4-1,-,CASSQDLDRHTGELFF,TGCGCCAGCAGCCAAGATCTCGACAGGCACACCGGGGAGCTGTTTTTT
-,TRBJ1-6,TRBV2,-,CASSEGVFTGSPLHF,TGTGCCAGCAGTGAAGGGGTTTTTACTGGGTCACCCCTCCACTTT
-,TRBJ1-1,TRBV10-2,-,CASSEGGTEAFF,TGCGCCAGCAGTGAAGGGGGGACTGAAGCTTTCTTT
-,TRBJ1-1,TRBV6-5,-,CASRRAPGGEAFF,TGTGCCAGCAGGAGGGCTCCCGGGGGGGAAGCTTTCTTT
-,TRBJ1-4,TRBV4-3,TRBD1,CASSQGTGQGREKLFF,TGCGCCAGCAGCCAAGGGACCGGACAGGGACGGGAAAAACTGTTTTTT
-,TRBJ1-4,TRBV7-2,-,CASSLVPGVNEKLFF,TGTGCCAGCAGCTTAGTCCCGGGGGTTAATGAAAAACTGTTTTTT
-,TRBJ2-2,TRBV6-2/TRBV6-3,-,CASSYSGLTGELFF,TGTGCCAGCAGTTACTCGGGACTTACCGGGGAGCTGTTTTTT
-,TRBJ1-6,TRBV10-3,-,CAISENRQANYNSPLHF,TGTGCCATCAGTGAGAACCGACAGGCCAACTATAATTCACCCCTCCACTTT
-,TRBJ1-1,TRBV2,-,CASSDRNTEAFF,TGTGCCAGCAGTGATAGGAACACTGAAGCTTTCTTT
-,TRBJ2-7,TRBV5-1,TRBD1,CASSPRTGPVGEQYF,TGCGCCAGCAGCCCGCGGACAGGCCCAGTTGGCGAGCAGTACTTC